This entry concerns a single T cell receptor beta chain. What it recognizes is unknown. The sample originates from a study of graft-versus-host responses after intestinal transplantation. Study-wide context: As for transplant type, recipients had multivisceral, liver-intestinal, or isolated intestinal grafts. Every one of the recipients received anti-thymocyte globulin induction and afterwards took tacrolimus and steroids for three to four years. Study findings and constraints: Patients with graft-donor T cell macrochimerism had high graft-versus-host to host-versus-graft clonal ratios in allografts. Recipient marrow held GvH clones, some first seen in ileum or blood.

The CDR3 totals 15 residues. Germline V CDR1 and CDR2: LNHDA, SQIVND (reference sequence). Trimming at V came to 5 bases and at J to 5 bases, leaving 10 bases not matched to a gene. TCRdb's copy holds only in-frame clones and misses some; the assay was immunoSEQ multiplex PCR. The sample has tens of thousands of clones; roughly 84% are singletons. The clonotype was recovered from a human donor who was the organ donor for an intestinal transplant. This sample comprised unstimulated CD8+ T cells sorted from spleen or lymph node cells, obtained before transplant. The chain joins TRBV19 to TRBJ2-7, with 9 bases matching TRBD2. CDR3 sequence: CASSQETSGYDEQYF. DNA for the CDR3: TGTGCCAGTAGTCAAGAGACTAGCGGATACGACGAGCAGTACTTC. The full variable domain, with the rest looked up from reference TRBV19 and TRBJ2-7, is DGGITQSPKYLFRKEGQNVTLSCEQNLNHDAMYWYRQDPGQGLRLIYYSQIVNDFQKGDIAEGYSVSREKKESFPLTVTSAQKNPTAFYLCASSQETSGYDEQYFGPGTRLTVT.